This TCR beta chain originates from a study of T cells after yellow fever vaccination. General study points: The secondary response was weaker, and its peak arrived faster, on day 5 versus 15.

V was trimmed by 0 bases and J by 6 bases, leaving 16 bases between them. The CDR3 length is 16 residues. Germline V gene data show CDR1 as LGHNA and CDR2 as YSLEER. Template-switching 5'RACE yielded the TCR cDNA; a universal primer site and UMIs were added in the process. TCRdb fed the 5' RACE reads into MiXCR, producing one record per CDR3 protein. The sample lists fewer than 450,000 distinct CDR3 sequences; 8% to 9.5% were seen once. This clonotype has more than one count but fewer than ten. Its antigen is undetermined. The source is a man younger than 35 who received the YFV17D yellow fever vaccine. Sample: PBMCs, taken roughly 46 days after the first yellow fever vaccination. This sequence joins TRBV4-3 and TRBJ2-3; either TRBD1 or TRBD2 may supply D (5 bases each). In nucleotides, the CDR3 is TGCGCCAGCAGCCAAGATTACCGAGGGGTCAGGGATACGCAGTATTTT. Translating it yields CASSQDYRGVRDTQYF.